This T cell receptor (beta chain) was identified in a study of a mutant IDH1 vaccine in newly diagnosed glioma. The germline gives CDR1 MNHNS, CDR2 SASEGT. CDR3 length equals 13 residues. V shed 11 bases and J shed 1 base, with 14 bases lying between them. Clones were sequenced by immunoSEQ multiplex PCR, and TCRdb holds only the in-frame ones, with some missing. Seen here are fewer than 90,000 clones, 84% observed once, and the top ten hold approximately 12%. Time point noted: week 35, safety follow-up. Vaccination used 300 ug of mutant IDH1 20-mer peptide per dose, with topical imiquimod. About this clone: The antigen is unknown.

The chain links TRBV6-1 to TRBJ1-1; possible D gene TRBD1, 5 bases. The source is a man aged 18 to 35 with glioma. Sample: PBMCs, taken from a glioma patient whose treatment included an IDH1 peptide vaccine. The CDR3: CAGTGTRNTEAFF. The CDR3 bases are TGTGCCGGCACCGGGACGAGGAACACTGAAGCTTTCTTT.